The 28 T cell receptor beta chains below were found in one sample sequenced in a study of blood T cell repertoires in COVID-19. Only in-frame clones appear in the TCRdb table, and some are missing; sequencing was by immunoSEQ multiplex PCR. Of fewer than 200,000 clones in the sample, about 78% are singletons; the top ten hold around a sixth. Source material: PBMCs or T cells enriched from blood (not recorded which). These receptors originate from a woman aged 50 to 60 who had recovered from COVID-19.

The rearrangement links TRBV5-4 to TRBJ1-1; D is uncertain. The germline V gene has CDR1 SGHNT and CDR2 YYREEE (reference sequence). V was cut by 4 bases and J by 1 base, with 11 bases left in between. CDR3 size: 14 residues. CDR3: CASSLPTTNTEAFF. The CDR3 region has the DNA TGTGCCAGCAGCCTACCGACTACGAACACTGAAGCTTTCTTT.

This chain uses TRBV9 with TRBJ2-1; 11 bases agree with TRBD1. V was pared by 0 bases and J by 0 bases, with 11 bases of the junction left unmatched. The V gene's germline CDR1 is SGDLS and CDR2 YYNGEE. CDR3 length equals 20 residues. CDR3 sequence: CASSVDVGTGGRGSYNEQFF. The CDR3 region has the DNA TGTGCCAGCAGCGTAGACGTGGGGACAGGGGGTCGAGGCTCCTACAATGAGCAGTTCTTC.

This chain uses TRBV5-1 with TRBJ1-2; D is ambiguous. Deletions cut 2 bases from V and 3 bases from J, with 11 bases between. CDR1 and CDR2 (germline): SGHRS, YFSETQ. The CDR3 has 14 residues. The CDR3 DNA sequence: TGCGCCAGCAGCTTAAAACCGGGAGACTATGGCTACACCTTC. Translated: CASSLKPGDYGYTF.

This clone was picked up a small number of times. CDR3 nucleotides: TGTGCCAGCAGCCTCGATCGGCGGCCTCGGCAGAGTGAGCAGTTCTTC. Protein sequence: CASSLDRRPRQSEQFF. This rearrangement joins TRBV25-1 to TRBJ2-1; D remains ambiguous. The germline V gene encodes CDR1 MGHDK and CDR2 SYGVNS. The CDR3 runs 16 residues. The V end lost 6 bases, the J end lost 9 bases, and 24 bases lay between the germline ends.

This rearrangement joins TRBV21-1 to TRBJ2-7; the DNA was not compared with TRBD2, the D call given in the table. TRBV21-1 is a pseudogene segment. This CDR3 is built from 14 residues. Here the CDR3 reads CASRSGVHSYEQYF. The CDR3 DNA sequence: TGTGCCAGCAGATCGGGAGTTCACTCCTACGAGCAGTACTTC.

DNA of the CDR3: TGTGCCAGCTCACCACCCGGCAGGGGGCGGTCTAATGAAAAACTGTTTTTT. The encoded protein is CASSPPGRGRSNEKLFF. The rearrangement links TRBV18 to TRBJ1-4; TRBD1 matches at 8 bases. The germline gives CDR1 KGHSH, CDR2 LQKENI. The CDR3 extends over 17 amino acids. V dropped 0 bases and J dropped 3; count of bases not matched to a gene: 6.

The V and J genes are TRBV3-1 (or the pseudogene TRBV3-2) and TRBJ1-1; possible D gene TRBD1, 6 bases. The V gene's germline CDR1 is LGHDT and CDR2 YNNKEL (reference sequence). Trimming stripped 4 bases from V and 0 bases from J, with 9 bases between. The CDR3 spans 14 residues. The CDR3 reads CASSPTGMNTEAFF. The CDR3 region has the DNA TGTGCCAGCAGCCCGACAGGAATGAACACTGAAGCTTTCTTT.

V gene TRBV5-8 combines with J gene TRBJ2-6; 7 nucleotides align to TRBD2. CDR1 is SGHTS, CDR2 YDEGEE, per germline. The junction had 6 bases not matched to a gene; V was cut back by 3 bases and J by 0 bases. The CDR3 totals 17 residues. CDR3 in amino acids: CASSWGGFLSGANVLTF. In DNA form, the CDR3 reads TGTGCCAGCAGCTGGGGGGGATTCCTCTCTGGGGCCAACGTCCTGACTTTC.

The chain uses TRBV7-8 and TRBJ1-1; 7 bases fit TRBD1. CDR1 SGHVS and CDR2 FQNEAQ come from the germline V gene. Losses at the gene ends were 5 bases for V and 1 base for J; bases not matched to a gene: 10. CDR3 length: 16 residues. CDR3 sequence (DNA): TGTGCCAGCAGCACAGCCCCAACAGGGGCGAACACTGAAGCTTTCTTT. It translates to CASSTAPTGANTEAFF.

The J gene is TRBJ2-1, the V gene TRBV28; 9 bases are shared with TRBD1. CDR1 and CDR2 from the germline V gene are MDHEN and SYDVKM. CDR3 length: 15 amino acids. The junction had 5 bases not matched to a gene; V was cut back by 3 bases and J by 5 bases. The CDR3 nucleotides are TGTGCCAGCAGTTTTTTGGGACAGGGACACAATGAGCAGTTCTTC. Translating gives CASSFLGQGHNEQFF.

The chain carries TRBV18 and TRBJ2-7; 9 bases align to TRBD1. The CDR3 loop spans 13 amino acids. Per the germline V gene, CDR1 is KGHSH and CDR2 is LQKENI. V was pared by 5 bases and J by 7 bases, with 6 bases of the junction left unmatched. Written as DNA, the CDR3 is TGTGCCAGCTCAAACACAGGGACAGGGGAGCAGTACTTC. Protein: CASSNTGTGEQYF. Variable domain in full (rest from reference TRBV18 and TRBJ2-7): NAGVMQNPRHLVRRRGQEARLRCSPMKGHSHVYWYRQLPEEGLKFMVYLQKENIIDESGMPKERFSAEFPKEGPSILRIQQVVRGDSAAYFCASSNTGTGEQYFGPGTRLTVT.

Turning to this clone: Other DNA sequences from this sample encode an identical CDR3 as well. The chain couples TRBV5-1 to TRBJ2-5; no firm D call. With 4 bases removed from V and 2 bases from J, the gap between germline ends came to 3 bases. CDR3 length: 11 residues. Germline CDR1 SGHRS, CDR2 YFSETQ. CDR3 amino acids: CASSLQETQYF. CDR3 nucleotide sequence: TGCGCCAGCAGCCTGCAAGAGACCCAGTACTTC.

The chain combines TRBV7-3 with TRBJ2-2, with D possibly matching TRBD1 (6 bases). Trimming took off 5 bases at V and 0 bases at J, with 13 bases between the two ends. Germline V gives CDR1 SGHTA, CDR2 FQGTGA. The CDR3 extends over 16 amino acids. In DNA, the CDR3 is TGTGCCAGCAGCCCAAGGACAGTCGCGAACACCGGGGAGCTGTTTTTT. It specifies CASSPRTVANTGELFF. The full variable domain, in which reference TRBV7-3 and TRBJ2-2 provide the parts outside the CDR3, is GAGVSQTPSNKVTEKGKYVELRCDPISGHTALYWYRQSLGQGPEFLIYFQGTGAADDSGLPNDRFFAVRPEGSVSTLKIQRTERGDSAVYLCASSPRTVANTGELFFGEGSRLTVL.

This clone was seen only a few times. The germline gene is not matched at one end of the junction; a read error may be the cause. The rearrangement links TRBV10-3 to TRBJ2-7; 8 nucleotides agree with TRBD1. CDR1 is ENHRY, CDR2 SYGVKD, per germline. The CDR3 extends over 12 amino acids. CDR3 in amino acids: CAISETGGKDLF. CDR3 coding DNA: TGTGCCATCAGTGAGACAGGGGGTAAGGACCTTTTC.

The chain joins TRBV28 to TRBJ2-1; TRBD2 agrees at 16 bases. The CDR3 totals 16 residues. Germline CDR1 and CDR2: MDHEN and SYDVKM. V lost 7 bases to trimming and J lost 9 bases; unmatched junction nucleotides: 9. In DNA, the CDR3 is TGTGCCAGCACCCCGTCCGGGACTAGCGGGAGGGCTGAGCAGTTCTTC. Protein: CASTPSGTSGRAEQFF.

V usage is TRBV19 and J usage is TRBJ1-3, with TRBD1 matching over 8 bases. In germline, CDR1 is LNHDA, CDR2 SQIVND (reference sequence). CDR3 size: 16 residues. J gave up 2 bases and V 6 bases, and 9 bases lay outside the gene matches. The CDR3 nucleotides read TGTGCCAGTAGCCCCCCTGGACAGGGCCCTGGAAACACCATATATTTT. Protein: CASSPPGQGPGNTIYF.

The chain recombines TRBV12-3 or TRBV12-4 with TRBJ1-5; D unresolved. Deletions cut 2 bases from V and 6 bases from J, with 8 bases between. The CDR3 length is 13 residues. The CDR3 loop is CASSLSAAQPQHF. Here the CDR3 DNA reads TGTGCCAGCAGTTTATCCGCGGCTCAGCCCCAGCATTTT.

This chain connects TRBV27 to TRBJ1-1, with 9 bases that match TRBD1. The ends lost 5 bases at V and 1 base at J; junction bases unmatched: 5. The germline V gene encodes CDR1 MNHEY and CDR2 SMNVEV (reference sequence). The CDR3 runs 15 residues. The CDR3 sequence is CASSRTGAPNTEAFF. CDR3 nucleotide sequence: TGTGCCAGCAGTCGGACAGGGGCCCCGAACACTGAAGCTTTCTTT.

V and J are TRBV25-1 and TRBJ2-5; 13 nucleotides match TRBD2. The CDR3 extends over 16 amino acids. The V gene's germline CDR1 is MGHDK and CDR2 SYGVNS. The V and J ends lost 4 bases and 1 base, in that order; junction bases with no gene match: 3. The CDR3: CASSGGTSGIQETQYF. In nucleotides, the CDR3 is TGTGCCAGCAGTGGGGGGACTAGCGGGATCCAAGAGACCCAGTACTTC.

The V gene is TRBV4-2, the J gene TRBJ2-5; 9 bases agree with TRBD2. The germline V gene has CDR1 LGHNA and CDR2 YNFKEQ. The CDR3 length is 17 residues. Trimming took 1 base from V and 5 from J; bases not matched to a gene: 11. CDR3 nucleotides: TGTGCCAGCAGCCAAGCGGCGCGGGAGGGCCGGTCTGAGACCCAGTACTTC. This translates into CASSQAAREGRSETQYF.

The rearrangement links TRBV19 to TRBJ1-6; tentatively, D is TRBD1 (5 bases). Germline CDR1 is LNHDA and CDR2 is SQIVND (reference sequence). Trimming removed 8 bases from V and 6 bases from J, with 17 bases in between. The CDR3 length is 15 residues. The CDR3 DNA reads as TGTGCCAGTCACGAAGGGGCGAATCTTAATTCACCCCTCCACTTT. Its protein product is CASHEGANLNSPLHF. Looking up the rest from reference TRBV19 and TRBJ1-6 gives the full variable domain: DGGITQSPKYLFRKEGQNVTLSCEQNLNHDAMYWYRQDPGQGLRLIYYSQIVNDFQKGDIAEGYSVSREKKESFPLTVTSAQKNPTAFYLCASHEGANLNSPLHFGNGTRLTVT.

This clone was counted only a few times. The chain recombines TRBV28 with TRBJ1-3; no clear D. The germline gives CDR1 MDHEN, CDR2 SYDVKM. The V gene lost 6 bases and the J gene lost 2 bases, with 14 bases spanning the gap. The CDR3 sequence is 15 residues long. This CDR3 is CASSSLRRTGNTIYF. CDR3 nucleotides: TGTGCCAGCAGCTCACTCAGGAGGACTGGAAACACCATATATTTT.

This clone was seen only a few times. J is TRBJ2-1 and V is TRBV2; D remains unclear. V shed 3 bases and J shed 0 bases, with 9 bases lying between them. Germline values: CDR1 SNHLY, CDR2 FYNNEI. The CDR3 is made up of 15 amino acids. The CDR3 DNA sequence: TGTGCCAGCAGTGACGGCGGAAGCTCCTACAATGAGCAGTTCTTC. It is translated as CASSDGGSSYNEQFF.

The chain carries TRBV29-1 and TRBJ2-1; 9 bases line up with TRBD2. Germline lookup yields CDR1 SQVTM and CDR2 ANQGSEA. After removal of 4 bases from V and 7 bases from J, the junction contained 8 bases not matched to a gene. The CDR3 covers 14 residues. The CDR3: CSVGAGTSRNEQFF. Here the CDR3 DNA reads TGCAGCGTTGGGGCCGGGACTAGCAGGAATGAGCAGTTCTTC.

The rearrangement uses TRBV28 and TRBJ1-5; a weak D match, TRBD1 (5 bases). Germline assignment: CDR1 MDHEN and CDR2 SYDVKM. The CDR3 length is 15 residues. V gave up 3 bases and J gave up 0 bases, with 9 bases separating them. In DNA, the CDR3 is TGTGCCAGCAGTTTGGCCCAGGGTAGCAATCAGCCCCAGCATTTT. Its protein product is CASSLAQGSNQPQHF.

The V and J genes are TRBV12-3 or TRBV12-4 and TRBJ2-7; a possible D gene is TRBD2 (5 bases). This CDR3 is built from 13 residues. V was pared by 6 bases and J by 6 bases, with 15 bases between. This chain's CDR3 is CASSPQTSTEQYF. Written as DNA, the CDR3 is TGTGCCAGCAGCCCTCAAACTAGTACCGAGCAGTACTTC.

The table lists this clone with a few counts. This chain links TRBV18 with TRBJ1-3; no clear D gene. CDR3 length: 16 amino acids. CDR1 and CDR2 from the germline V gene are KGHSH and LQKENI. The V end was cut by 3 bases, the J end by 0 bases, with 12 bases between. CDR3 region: CASSPPVGDSGNTIYF. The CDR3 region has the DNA TGTGCCAGCTCACCCCCCGTGGGCGACTCTGGAAACACCATATATTTT.

CDR3 region: CASSPIPGGGVSTEAFF. The CDR3 DNA reads TGTGCCAGCAGCCCAATACCCGGGGGAGGGGTGAGCACTGAAGCTTTCTTT. This rearrangement joins TRBV5-4 to TRBJ1-1, with D perhaps TRBD1 (5 bases). This CDR3 comprises 17 residues. Deletions cut 4 bases from V and 4 bases from J, with 23 bases between. Per the germline V gene, CDR1 is SGHNT and CDR2 is YYREEE (reference sequence).